This T cell receptor beta chain was obtained from a study of cytomegalovirus exposure and HLA in healthy donors. Study-level results: High specificity and sensitivity for cytomegalovirus status were reported for the classifier. The study designated 150 to 200 TCR beta chains cytomegalovirus-associated.

The CDR3 sequence is 17 residues long. Trimming took 2 bases from V and 0 from J; bases not matched to a gene: 7. Per germline, CDR1 LNHDA and CDR2 SQIVND (reference sequence). About this clone: Its antigen is not known.

Using immunoSEQ multiplex PCR, the repertoire was profiled, and TCRdb retains in-frame clones only, with some absent. The top ten hold less than 3% of the sample, which has around 74,000 clones, approximately 80% seen once. V and J are TRBV19 and TRBJ1-5; 7 nucleotides align to TRBD1. The source material was PBMCs. This TCR was sampled from a young man in good health and CMV-seronegative. CDR3 sequence: CASSIRGQRYSNQPQHF. The CDR3 nucleotides read TGTGCCAGTAGTATAAGGGGACAGAGGTATAGCAATCAGCCCCAGCATTTT.